These 6 T cell receptor beta chains were all obtained from the same sample, sequenced in a study of graft-versus-host responses after intestinal transplantation. Profiling relied on immunoSEQ multiplex PCR, and the TCRdb table lists in-frame clones only, not all of them. The sample has around 110,000 clones, around nine tenths seen once; the top ten hold about 0.18%. The antigens for these receptors are not known. Sequencing used unstimulated CD4+ T cells sorted from spleen or lymph node cells, obtained before intestinal transplant. These receptor sequences come from a human donor who received an intestinal transplant.

The chain uses TRBV7-7 and TRBJ1-1; the D gene is possibly TRBD1 (5 bases). The germline V gene has CDR1 SSHAT and CDR2 FNYEAQ (reference sequence). This CDR3 region has 13 residues. V was cut by 3 bases and J by 2 bases, with 7 bases left in between. The CDR3 here is CASSLTANTEAFF. CDR3 nucleotides: TGTGCCAGCAGCTTGACAGCTAACACTGAAGCTTTCTTT.

The V and J genes are TRBV19 and TRBJ2-3; 8 bases agree with TRBD2. This CDR3 contains 16 residues. Trimming cost V 5 bases and J 2 bases; bases outside gene matches: 9. Germline assignment: CDR1 LNHDA and CDR2 SQIVND (reference sequence). CDR3 amino acids: CASSGRIAGPTDTQYF. The CDR3 coding sequence is TGTGCCAGTAGTGGGAGGATAGCGGGGCCCACAGATACGCAGTATTTT.

This clone was seen once. The rearrangement uses TRBV5-6 and TRBJ1-3, with TRBD1 identical over 9 bases. J was trimmed by 4 bases and V by 4 bases; bases with no gene match: 6. Per germline, CDR1 SGHDT and CDR2 YYEEEE. The CDR3 is 15 residues long. CDR3 residues: CASSPTGGKGNTIYF. In DNA, the CDR3 is TGTGCCAGCAGCCCGACAGGGGGAAAGGGAAACACCATATATTTT.

J is TRBJ2-7 and V is TRBV7-9; tentatively, D is TRBD2 (6 bases). This CDR3 comprises 12 residues. Trimming removed 5 bases at V and 6 bases at J, with 11 bases between. CDR1 and CDR2 from the germline V gene are SEHNR and FQNEAQ (reference sequence). CDR3 loop: CASSPWDFEQYF. The CDR3 nucleotides read TGTGCCAGCAGCCCGTGGGACTTCGAGCAGTACTTC.

This clone showed up just once. V is TRBV5-4 and J is TRBJ1-2; 10 bases line up with TRBD1. CDR1 is SGHNT, CDR2 YYREEE, per germline (reference sequence). This CDR3 spans 14 amino acids. The J segment lost 8 bases and the V segment lost 4 bases, leaving 8 bases of the junction unmatched. CDR3 in amino acids: CASSRRDRGDGYTF. As DNA, the CDR3 is TGTGCCAGCAGCCGCCGGGACAGGGGAGACGGCTACACCTTC.

V and J are TRBV7-2 and TRBJ1-2; D ambiguous. This CDR3 is 12 amino acids long. V was clipped by 5 bases and J by 8 bases, with 12 bases between them. CDR1 and CDR2 from the germline V gene are SGHTA and FQGNSA. CDR3 in amino acids: CASSPYYKGYTF. As DNA, the CDR3 is TGTGCCAGCAGCCCGTACTACAAGGGCTACACCTTC.